These T cell receptor beta chains were read from a single sample in a study of T cells in Graves' hyperthyroidism and ophthalmopathy. One entry per CDR3 protein, called by TCRdb with MiXCR from the multiplex PCR reads. The data contain roughly 280,000 distinct CDR3 sequences, around 15% of them singletons. What was sequenced was blood. Receptors originate from a woman between 55 and 75 years old with Graves' ophthalmopathy. CDR3s include the opening cysteine and the closing phenylalanine or tryptophan. The D gene is left open where the match is weak. Clone size is shown for a subset of rows, as once, few, many or a class of expanded clone.

v_call	j_call	cdr3_length	clone_size	d_call	cdr3_aa	cdr3_nt
TRBV6-1	TRBJ2-7	13	many	-	CASTPEVGTGSDF	-
TRBV7-2	TRBJ2-7	14	many	TRBD1	CASSPNRGGNEQYF	TGTGCCAGCAGCCCTAACAGGGGCGGCAACGAGCAGTACTTC
TRBV29-1	TRBJ2-4	11	-	TRBD2	CSGLAGIIQYF	TGCAGCGGTCTAGCGGGGATTATTCAGTACTTC
TRBV19	TRBJ2-1	15	-	-	CASSPGVPSYNEQFF	TGTGCCAGTAGTCCGGGAGTACCTAGTTACAATGAGCAGTTCTTC
TRBV24-1	TRBJ2-2	15	many	TRBD2	CATALAGGGTGELFF	TGTGCCACCGCACTAGCGGGAGGTGGGACCGGGGAGCTGTTTTTT
TRBV4-2	TRBJ1-4	17	many	TRBD1	CASSQAWGQGTNEKLFF	TGTGCCAGCAGCCAAGCGTGGGGACAGGGAACTAATGAAAAACTGTTTTTT
TRBV5-1	TRBJ2-7	16	-	-	CASSPWTLPSSYEQYF	TGCGCCAGCAGCCCCTGGACACTGCCGAGCTCCTACGAGCAGTACTTC
TRBV4-3	TRBJ2-7	16	few	-	CASSQDLAGQSYEQYF	TGCGCCAGCAGCCAAGATCTAGCCGGACAGTCCTACGAGCAGTACTTC
TRBV27	TRBJ1-5	16	few	-	CASSLFALQSNQPQHF	TGTGCCAGCAGTTTGTTCGCCTTACAGAGCAATCAGCCCCAGCATTTT
TRBV3-1	TRBJ2-3	13	many	-	CASSQQLVSAQYF	TGTGCCAGCAGCCAACAACTAGTTTCTGCGCAGTATTTT
TRBV7-8	TRBJ1-2	13	few	-	CASSLVGGTGYTF	TGTGCCAGCAGCTTAGTGGGGGGTACGGGCTACACCTTC
TRBV6-4	TRBJ2-7	18	few	-	CASTPKGYLKDEHYEQYF	TGTGCCAGCACCCCCAAGGGGTACTTAAAAGACGAACACTACGAGCAGTACTTC
TRBV7-8	TRBJ2-5	13	many	-	CATRHGVRETQYF	TGTGCCACGCGCCACGGGGTTAGAGAGACCCAGTACTTC
TRBV9	TRBJ1-2	16	few	-	CASSPIGGGSNYGYTF	TGTGCCAGTTCACCAATCGGGGGCGGAAGTAACTATGGCTACACCTTC
TRBV4-3	TRBJ2-2	15	many	TRBD1	CASSQARGYTGELFF	TGCGCCAGCAGCCAAGCCAGGGGGTACACCGGGGAGCTGTTTTTT
TRBV27	TRBJ2-5	15	-	TRBD2	CASSLQGGYQETQYF	TGTGCCAGCAGTTTGCAGGGAGGGTACCAAGAGACCCAGTACTTC
TRBV12-3/TRBV12-4	TRBJ1-2	13	many	-	CASRPRESYGYTF	TGTGCCAGCAGACCTAGGGAGAGCTATGGCTACACCTTC
TRBV4-1	TRBJ2-2	16	few	-	CASSQASGGPTGELFF	TGCGCCAGCAGCCAAGCGTCTGGCGGGCCTACCGGGGAGCTGTTTTTT
TRBV27	TRBJ2-2	14	-	-	CASSLGSISGELFF	TGTGCCAGCAGTCTCGGGAGTATTAGCGGGGAGCTGTTTTTT
TRBV5-6	TRBJ1-1	15	-	TRBD1	CASSLLGQGVTEAFF	TGTGCCAGCAGCTTGCTAGGACAGGGGGTTACTGAAGCTTTCTTT
TRBV28	TRBJ2-7	13	many	-	CASGPGRLYEQYF	TGTGCCAGCGGCCCAGGGAGGCTTTACGAGCAGTACTTC
TRBV2	TRBJ1-2	12	many	-	CASSVSGDGYTF	TGTGCCAGCAGTGTGTCGGGGGACGGCTACACCTTC
TRBV7-2	TRBJ2-1	14	many	-	CASSLRGYWNEQFF	TGTGCCAGCAGCTTAAGGGGTTACTGGAATGAGCAGTTCTTC
TRBV19	TRBJ1-1	14	-	-	CASTPSARGTEAFF	TGTGCCAGTACCCCGAGCGCGAGGGGCACTGAAGCTTTCTTT
TRBV7-9	TRBJ2-5	14	many	-	CASSLQDSQETQYF	TGTGCCAGCAGCCTTCAGGACAGTCAAGAGACCCAGTACTTC
TRBV6-2/TRBV6-3	TRBJ1-6	14	many	TRBD1	CATTRNTGGGPLHF	TGTGCCACGACCAGAAACACAGGGGGCGGACCCCTCCACTTT
TRBV28	TRBJ1-6	13	few	-	CASSFRANPPLHF	TGTGCCAGCAGCTTTCGGGCCAATCCACCCCTCCACTTT
TRBV4-2	TRBJ1-1	15	-	TRBD1	CASSPPTGLMPEAFF	TGTGCCAGCAGCCCCCCGACAGGGTTGATGCCTGAAGCTTTCTTT
TRBV5-1	TRBJ1-2	15	many	TRBD1	CASSRQGPTNYGYTF	TGCGCCAGCAGCAGACAGGGGCCCACTAACTATGGCTACACCTTC
TRBV15	TRBJ2-3	16	few	-	CATSRLRGPSTDTQYF	TGTGCCACCAGCAGACTTAGAGGGCCTAGCACAGATACGCAGTATTTT
TRBV6-1	TRBJ1-4	16	many	-	CASSKWNDRSDEKLFF	TGTGCCAGCAGTAAGTGGAATGACAGATCGGATGAAAAACTGTTTTTT
TRBV6-4	TRBJ2-3	16	few	-	CASSDGTDTSTDTQYF	TGTGCCAGCAGTGATGGGACGGACACTAGCACAGATACGCAGTATTTT
TRBV10-3	TRBJ2-7	16	few	-	CAISESKGRPVHEQYF	TGTGCCATCAGTGAGTCGAAGGGCAGGCCGGTGCACGAGCAGTACTTC
TRBV5-1	TRBJ2-7	18	few	-	CASSPTSSYSELSYEQYF	TGCGCCAGCAGCCCCACCTCGAGCTATAGCGAGCTCTCCTACGAGCAGTACTTC
TRBV5-6	TRBJ2-7	15	-	-	CASSLGLGRAYEQYF	TGTGCCAGCAGCTTGGGTCTGGGACGCGCCTACGAGCAGTACTTC
TRBV7-2	TRBJ2-7	12	-	-	CASSLPGAEQYF	TGTGCCAGCAGCTTACCCGGGGCTGAGCAGTACTTC
TRBV24-1	TRBJ2-7	14	-	-	CATSDPGRTHEQYF	TGTGCCACCAGTGATCCGGGACGGACCCACGAGCAGTACTTC
TRBV20-1	TRBJ1-1	15	few	TRBD1	CSAARDSFMNTEAFF	TGCAGTGCTGCCCGGGACAGCTTCATGAACACTGAAGCTTTCTTT
TRBV29-1	TRBJ2-5	13	many	-	CSVGLTGQETQYF	TGCAGCGTTGGTTTGACAGGCCAAGAGACCCAGTACTTC
TRBV12-3/TRBV12-4	TRBJ2-7	13	many	-	CASSLRRGNEQYF	TGTGCCAGCAGTTTGCGTAGGGGAAACGAGCAGTACTTC
TRBV18	TRBJ2-1	14	-	-	CASSPAGRGHEQFF	TGTGCCAGCTCACCCGCTGGCAGGGGTCATGAGCAGTTCTTC
TRBV27	TRBJ2-3	17	-	TRBD2	CASSLSSSGRAADTQYF	TGTGCCAGCAGTTTATCTTCTAGCGGGAGGGCCGCTGATACGCAGTATTTT
TRBV6-1	TRBJ2-7	14	-	-	CASSPQGGSYEQYF	TGTGCCAGCAGTCCTCAGGGGGGGTCCTACGAGCAGTACTTC
TRBV9	TRBJ2-1	16	many	TRBD1	CASSVEGALEANEQFF	TGTGCCAGCAGCGTAGAGGGGGCACTTGAGGCCAATGAGCAGTTCTTC
TRBV4-3	TRBJ2-2	14	-	-	CASSQVGSTGELFF	TGCGCCAGCAGCCAAGTCGGCAGCACCGGGGAGCTGTTTTTT
TRBV5-1	TRBJ1-4	15	many	TRBD1	CASSSTPTGAEKLFF	TGCGCCAGCAGCTCAACCCCGACAGGGGCTGAAAAACTGTTTTTT